The 29 T cell receptor beta chains below come from one sample, sequenced in a study of identical twins. MiXCR, applied by TCRdb to the 5' RACE reads, yields one record per CDR3 protein. This table has roughly 1.6 million distinct CDR3 sequences, around 33% appearing once. The specimen sequenced was cord blood. These receptors were collected from a newborn girl in good health.

A few counts support this clonotype. The chain links TRBV27 to TRBJ1-5, with 8 positions matching TRBD1. CDR3 length: 17 amino acids. Germline V CDR1 and CDR2: MNHEY, SMNVEV (reference sequence). The V and J ends lost 3 bases and 3 bases, in that order; junction bases with no gene match: 10. The CDR3 DNA is TGTGCCAGCAGTTTGAAAGCCGGGACAGGCCCCAATCAGCCCCAGCATTTT. It codes for CASSLKAGTGPNQPQHF.

CDR3 residues: CSARTDRGEEKLFF. DNA for the CDR3: TGCAGTGCTAGGACGGACAGGGGTGAGGAAAAACTGTTTTTT. This chain links TRBV20-1 with TRBJ1-4; 9 bases agree with TRBD1. The CDR3 has 14 residues. In germline, CDR1 is DFQATT, CDR2 SNEGSKA (reference sequence). After removal of 3 bases from V and 8 bases from J, the junction contained 7 bases not matched to a gene.

V and J are TRBV7-6 and TRBJ1-1; 7 bases match TRBD1. V dropped 5 bases and J dropped 1; count of bases not matched to a gene: 16. Germline V gives CDR1 SGHVS, CDR2 FNYEAQ. The CDR3 length is 18 residues. CDR3 in amino acids: CASSPTGQDLSGNTEAFF. The CDR3 nucleotides are TGTGCCAGCAGCCCCACTGGACAGGATCTTAGTGGGAACACTGAAGCTTTCTTT.

This clonotype was counted between two and nine times. The chain couples TRBV3-1 to TRBJ2-7; the D gene is possibly TRBD1 (6 bases). Germline assignment: CDR1 LGHDT and CDR2 YNNKEL (reference sequence). The CDR3 loop spans 16 amino acids. Trimming shortened V by 0 bases and J by 4 bases, and 16 bases separated the two germline ends. The CDR3 DNA reads as TGTGCCAGCAGCCAAGATTGGCGCAGGGGTAGGTACGAGCAGTACTTC. Translated: CASSQDWRRGRYEQYF.

This clonotype was seen only once. This clone may be a read error of a much larger clone one base away. CDR3 nucleotides: TGTGCCAGCAGTTCCCCTCTGACCCAGTTCTTC. Amino acid sequence: CASSSPLTQFF. V gene TRBV12-3 or TRBV12-4 combines with J gene TRBJ2-1; D call uncertain. This CDR3 contains 11 residues. V was shortened by 4 bases and J by 13 bases, with 11 bases between the two germline ends.

J is TRBJ1-2 and V is TRBV27; D unresolved. The V end lost 10 bases, the J end lost 2 bases, and 8 bases lay between the germline ends. The CDR3 extends over 11 amino acids. Germline V lookup: CDR1 MNHEY, CDR2 SMNVEV (reference sequence). The CDR3 spells CATGRNYGYTF. The CDR3 nucleotides are TGTGCCACCGGACGGAACTATGGCTACACCTTC.

In its sample, this clonotype was seen a few times. The chain uses TRBV4-2 and TRBJ2-1; 8 nucleotides line up with TRBD2. This CDR3 contains 15 residues. J gave up 5 bases and V 4 bases, and 7 bases lay outside the gene matches. Germline CDR1 LGHNA, CDR2 YNFKEQ. As DNA, the CDR3 is TGTGCCAGCAGCCCCTTGACAGCGGGGGACAATGAGCAGTTCTTC. Translated: CASSPLTAGDNEQFF.

V usage is TRBV9 and J usage is TRBJ2-5, with 14 bases fitting TRBD2. CDR3 length: 16 amino acids. The ends lost 3 bases at V and 11 bases at J; junction bases unmatched: 12. Germline values: CDR1 SGDLS, CDR2 YYNGEE. In DNA, the CDR3 is TGTGCCAGCAGCGCCCTCGGGACTAGCGGGAGCAATGAGCAGTACTTC. Translation: CASSALGTSGSNEQYF.

Of note for this clonotype: The junction departs from germline at one end; a sequencing error may be responsible. The chain carries TRBV20-1 and TRBJ2-7; TRBD2 aligns across 11 bases. The CDR3 sequence is 15 residues long. CDR1 and CDR2 (germline): DFQATT, SNEGSKA (reference sequence). The CDR3 nucleotides are TGCGGTGCTAGCCCCGGACTAGCGGGCTCCTACGAGCAGTACTTC. This gives the protein CGASPGLAGSYEQYF.

The table lists this clonotype with a few counts. The V call is TRBV4-2, the J call TRBJ2-1; 8 bases match TRBD1. Trimming took 0 bases from V and 4 from J; bases not matched to a gene: 5. This CDR3 comprises 16 residues. Germline V gives CDR1 LGHNA, CDR2 YNFKEQ. CDR3 amino acids: CASSQETGAGYNEQFF. CDR3 in DNA: TGTGCCAGCAGCCAAGAGACAGGGGCGGGTTACAATGAGCAGTTCTTC.

The J gene is TRBJ2-7, the V gene TRBV9; D ambiguous. CDR3 length: 14 amino acids. V was shortened by 0 bases and J by 2 bases, with 9 bases between the two germline ends. The germline CDR1 and CDR2 sequences are SGDLS and YYNGEE. CDR3 sequence reads: CASSVDVSPYEQYF. CDR3 DNA sequence: TGTGCCAGCAGCGTAGATGTCTCCCCCTACGAGCAGTACTTC.

The chain carries TRBV3-1 and TRBJ1-5; 9 nucleotides align to TRBD1. CDR3 length: 18 residues. V shed 4 bases, J shed 5 bases, and the junction held 15 bases outside the gene matches. From germline, CDR1 is LGHDT and CDR2 YNNKEL (reference sequence). The CDR3 reads CASSPSPGTGFRDQPQHF. As DNA, the CDR3 is TGTGCCAGCAGCCCTAGTCCCGGGACAGGGTTTAGGGATCAGCCCCAGCATTTT.

The CDR3 sequence is CSARDERRVYEQYF. CDR3 in DNA: TGCAGTGCTAGAGATGAACGGAGGGTTTACGAGCAGTACTTC. The rearrangement joins TRBV20-1 to TRBJ2-7; maybe TRBD2 (6 bases). Germline CDR1 and CDR2: DFQATT and SNEGSKA (reference sequence). The CDR3 loop spans 14 amino acids. Trimming left V 0 bases short and J 4 bases short, with 13 bases between.

This clonotype has a handful of counts. This chain connects TRBV6-1 to TRBJ1-2; D gene uncertain. The CDR3 has 11 residues. Germline V gene lookup returns CDR1 MNHNS and CDR2 SASEGT. Trimming cost V 11 bases and J 7 bases, with 14 bases left between them. CDR3 coding DNA: TGTGCCTGTAGGTACGGGCGTGGCTACACCTTC. This sequence encodes CACRYGRGYTF.

This rearrangement joins TRBV5-6 to TRBJ2-1, with TRBD2 matching 11 bases. Germline V gives CDR1 SGHDT, CDR2 YYEEEE. J gave up 6 bases and V 5 bases, and 7 bases lay outside the gene matches. The CDR3 spans 15 residues. The CDR3 sequence is CASSRVLAGANEQFF. In nucleotides, the CDR3 is TGTGCCAGCAGTAGAGTACTAGCGGGAGCCAATGAGCAGTTCTTC. Full variable domain (missing parts from reference TRBV5-6 and TRBJ2-1): DAGVTQSPTHLIKTRGQQVTLRCSPKSGHDTVSWYQQALGQGPQFIFQYYEEEERQRGNFPDRFSGHQFPNYSSELNVNALLLGDSALYLCASSRVLAGANEQFFGPGTRLTVL.

This clonotype appeared a few times. The chain joins TRBV7-8 to TRBJ2-1; tentatively, D is TRBD2 (6 bases). Per the germline V gene, CDR1 is SGHVS and CDR2 is FQNEAQ. This CDR3 has 18 amino acids. V lost 0 bases and J lost 3, with 18 bases in between. DNA for the CDR3: TGTGCCAGCAGCTTAGCGGAGTATACCGGGAGCTTCTACAATGAGCAGTTCTTC. As protein: CASSLAEYTGSFYNEQFF.

This clonotype was found a few times. The chain is built from TRBV29-1 and TRBJ2-1; unclear D gene. This CDR3 contains 15 residues. Trimming pared 7 bases from V and 0 bases from J, leaving 16 bases between. Germline CDR1 reads SQVTM; CDR2 reads ANQGSEA. The CDR3 loop is CSARWGSSSYNEQFF. The CDR3 region has the DNA TGCAGCGCCCGTTGGGGTTCGAGCTCCTACAATGAGCAGTTCTTC.

The chain carries TRBV27 and TRBJ2-1; 9 bases map to TRBD1. V was pared by 5 bases and J by 7 bases, with 6 bases of the junction left unmatched. Germline assignment: CDR1 MNHEY and CDR2 SMNVEV (reference sequence). CDR3 size: 14 residues. In nucleotides, the CDR3 is TGTGCCAGCAGTGTCACAGGGGGCGGGAATGAGCAGTTCTTC. Amino acids: CASSVTGGGNEQFF.

The sample holds a few counts of this clonotype. This chain joins TRBV9 and TRBJ2-7; no definite D call. Trimming shortened V by 4 bases and J by 4 bases, and 9 bases separated the two germline ends. CDR3 length: 12 amino acids. Germline values: CDR1 SGDLS, CDR2 YYNGEE. The CDR3 nucleotides read TGTGCCAGCAGCCCTCACGAATACGAGCAGTACTTC. Translating it yields CASSPHEYEQYF.

This clonotype was seen ten or more times. This chain connects TRBV5-1 to TRBJ2-1; 11 nucleotides match TRBD2. Germline CDR1 is SGHRS and CDR2 is YFSETQ. The length of the CDR3 is 14 residues. V trimming: 5 bases; J trimming: 5 bases; junction bases outside the gene matches: 3. The CDR3 bases are TGCGCCAGCAGAACTAGCGGGGGCCACAATGAGCAGTTCTTC. Translation gives CASRTSGGHNEQFF.

V usage is TRBV6-5 and J usage is TRBJ2-1; tentatively, D is TRBD2 (6 bases). The CDR3 consists of 15 residues. Germline CDR1 and CDR2: MNHEY and SVGAGI. V was shortened by 0 bases and J by 13 bases, with 19 bases between the two germline ends. In DNA, the CDR3 is TGTGCCAGCAGTTACTCGGCTAGCGCCCAAGAGACCCAGTTCTTC. It codes for CASSYSASAQETQFF.

The chain couples TRBV10-3 to TRBJ1-5; no clear D gene. The CDR3 totals 16 residues. Trimming stripped 0 bases from V and 0 bases from J, with 9 bases between. Germline CDR1 and CDR2: ENHRY and SYGVKD. CDR3 loop: CAISESKPYSNQPQHF. As DNA, the CDR3 is TGTGCCATCAGTGAGTCGAAGCCTTATAGCAATCAGCCCCAGCATTTT.

This clonotype turned up a few times. The rearrangement joins TRBV5-5 to TRBJ2-7; tentative D call: TRBD1 (5 bases). V lost 2 bases and J lost 0, with 12 bases in between. CDR1 SGHKS and CDR2 YYEKEE come from the germline V gene (reference sequence). There are 15 residues in the CDR3. The CDR3 here is CASSLQAYVSYEQYF. The CDR3 nucleotides are TGTGCCAGCAGCTTACAGGCTTACGTCTCCTACGAGCAGTACTTC. The entire variable domain, with the rest obtained from reference TRBV5-5 and TRBJ2-7, is as follows: DAGVTQSPTHLIKTRGQQVTLRCSPISGHKSVSWYQQVLGQGPQFIFQYYEKEERGRGNFPDRFSARQFPNYSSELNVNALLLGDSALYLCASSLQAYVSYEQYFGPGTRLTVT.

This chain joins TRBV27 and TRBJ1-5; D unresolved. The CDR3 has 13 amino acids. Germline assignment: CDR1 MNHEY and CDR2 SMNVEV (reference sequence). V shed 6 bases and J shed 7 bases, with 13 bases lying between them. The CDR3 sequence: CASRPNSVQPQHF. The CDR3 DNA reads TGTGCCAGCAGACCGAACAGCGTACAGCCCCAGCATTTT.

The chain carries TRBV11-2 and TRBJ1-1, with no clear D. The CDR3 extends over 16 amino acids. CDR1 and CDR2 from the germline V gene are SGHAT and FQNNGV. Trimming stripped 4 bases from V and 0 bases from J, with 15 bases between. DNA of the CDR3: TGTGCCAGCAGCTCCCCCTTAACTTACATGAACACTGAAGCTTTCTTT. Amino acids: CASSSPLTYMNTEAFF.

This clonotype turned up a few times. This rearrangement joins TRBV6-1 to TRBJ2-3; 10 nucleotides line up with TRBD2. CDR1 and CDR2 (germline): MNHNS, SASEGT. The V gene end was trimmed by 6 bases and the J gene end by 0 bases; junction bases not matched to a gene: 15. This CDR3 is 19 amino acids long. DNA of the CDR3: TGTGCCAGCAGCCCTGGATTAGCGGGGGGATCTACTAGCACAGATACGCAGTATTTT. The encoded protein is CASSPGLAGGSTSTDTQYF.

The genes are TRBV20-1 and TRBJ2-1, with a tentative D call TRBD1 (5 bases). This CDR3 has 14 amino acids. Looked up from germline, CDR1 is DFQATT and CDR2 is SNEGSKA (reference sequence). V lost 2 bases, J lost 5 bases, and 13 bases lay in between. The CDR3 DNA follows: TGCAGTGCTAGACGGACATCCGGCCACAATGAGCAGTTCTTC. Translated: CSARRTSGHNEQFF.

The chain carries TRBV20-1 and TRBJ1-3; D is uncertain. The ends were cut back, 3 bases at V and 0 bases at J, with 15 bases in the middle. Looked up from germline, CDR1 is DFQATT and CDR2 is SNEGSKA (reference sequence). This CDR3 comprises 16 residues. Here the CDR3 DNA reads TGCAGTGCTAGCCCACGACTGAAGTACTCTGGAAACACCATATATTTT. Amino acid sequence: CSASPRLKYSGNTIYF.

This clonotype showed up just once. This chain links TRBV7-2 with TRBJ2-1; a weak D match, TRBD1 (6 bases). V lost 2 bases, J lost 9 bases, and 8 bases lay in between. The germline V gene encodes CDR1 SGHTA and CDR2 FQGNSA. CDR3 length: 12 amino acids. The CDR3 region is CASSLNRAEQFF. CDR3 bases: TGTGCCAGCAGCTTAAACAGGGCTGAGCAGTTCTTC.